What follows describes a single TCR beta chain. Its specificity is not known. Through a sample-barcoded 5' primer and a J-beta primer mix, a second PCR was run for roughly 6 to 12 cycles. TCRdb recomputed calls from the 5' RACE reads with MiXCR, one row per CDR3 protein. This table holds approximately 800,000 distinct CDR3 sequences, about 25% found once. The CDR3 totals 14 residues. CDR1 and CDR2 (germline): MDHEN, SYDVKM. This sample was included in a study of blood T cells in healthy people across ages. Study observations and caveats: The study found more naive CD4+ cells and higher diversity in long-lived than aged donors.

This same sample was also part of a study on T cells of mothers and their children. That paper notes: Slightly, though not significantly, more overlap was seen in related than in unrelated mother-child pairs.

The V and J genes are TRBV28 and TRBJ2-5; 11 positions agree with TRBD1. The J call could be wrong; TRBJ2-7 is a better fit for the DNA end. The material sequenced was blood. The receptor comes from a boy aged 10-17 years in good health. The CDR3 spells CASRAGQGVSEQYF. The CDR3 DNA reads as TGTGCCAGCAGGGCGGGACAGGGGGTTTCCGAGCAGTACTTC.